The 10 T cell receptor beta chains given below trace back to one sample, sequenced in a study of T cell repertoires in cytomegalovirus infection. MiXCR was run by TCRdb on the reads, yielding one entry per CDR3 protein. The data contain about 180,000 distinct CDR3 sequences, around 15% of them singletons. The sequenced sample consisted of PBMCs. The receptors shown here come from a human donor in good health (CMV status not recorded). Some clones in this sample may be carry-over from other donors' samples.

For this clonotype: A read error may explain this, as a much larger clone is one base away. The chain links TRBV2 to TRBJ1-2, with 7 bases that match TRBD1. Trimming removed 6 bases from V and 5 bases from J; junction bases left unmatched: 9. Per germline, CDR1 SNHLY and CDR2 FYNNEI. The CDR3 runs 14 residues. Here the CDR3 DNA reads TGTGCCAGCAGGCATAGACAGGGAACTTATGGCTACACCTTC. It is translated as CASRHRQGTYGYTF.

This clonotype was counted only a few times. The rearrangement joins TRBV12-3 or TRBV12-4 to TRBJ2-1; 9 bases map to TRBD2. Trimming took 3 bases from V and 9 from J; bases not matched to a gene: 3. This CDR3 is built from 13 residues. DNA for the CDR3: TGTGCCAGCAGTTTGAGACTAGCGGTTGAGCAGTTCTTC. It is translated as CASSLRLAVEQFF.

CDR3 sequence: CASSSWGSPETQYF. The CDR3 bases are TGTGCCAGCAGCAGCTGGGGCAGCCCAGAGACCCAGTACTTC. The chain carries TRBV11-2 and TRBJ2-5; the D gene is possibly TRBD1 (5 bases). Between the trimmed V and J ends, which lost 5 bases and 4 bases, there was a span of 14 bases. CDR1 is SGHAT, CDR2 FQNNGV, per germline. CDR3 length equals 14 residues.

In its sample, this clonotype was seen many times. The chain combines TRBV12-3 or TRBV12-4 with TRBJ2-2; perhaps D is TRBD1 or TRBD2 (6 bases each). The CDR3 loop spans 15 amino acids. V was cut by 6 bases and J by 4 bases, with 15 bases left in between. The CDR3 bases are TGTGCCAGCAGCCTCTCTGGGGGGCTCACCGGGGAGCTGTTTTTT. Protein sequence: CASSLSGGLTGELFF.

There are many counts of this clonotype. The V gene is TRBV7-2, the J gene TRBJ1-5; TRBD1 is a possible D gene (6 bases). Germline loops: CDR1 SGHTA, CDR2 FQGNSA. The CDR3 extends over 15 amino acids. Between the trimmed V and J ends, which lost 1 base and 6 bases, there was a span of 13 bases. CDR3 DNA sequence: TGTGCCAGCAGCTTAGAGAGGGGGATAGGTCAGCCCCAGCATTTT. Protein sequence: CASSLERGIGQPQHF.

This clonotype occurred many times. V usage is TRBV7-2 and J usage is TRBJ1-4; TRBD1 might be the D (6 bases). V was trimmed by 5 bases and J by 4 bases, leaving 14 bases between them. The CDR3 length is 15 residues. CDR1 and CDR2 from the germline V gene are SGHTA and FQGNSA. DNA of the CDR3: TGTGCCAGCAGCCAAGTTGGACAGTTTAATGAAAAACTGTTTTTT. Amino acids: CASSQVGQFNEKLFF.

This clonotype came up many times. The chain recombines TRBV2 with TRBJ2-2; no clear D. Germline CDR1 reads SNHLY; CDR2 reads FYNNEI. Trimming cost V 6 bases and J 6 bases, with 8 bases left between them. The CDR3 contains 12 residues. The chain's CDR3 is CASRLSAGELFF. The CDR3, as DNA: TGTGCCAGCAGATTGAGCGCCGGGGAGCTGTTTTTT.

This clonotype was seen repeatedly, ten times or more. The V and J genes are TRBV27 and TRBJ2-7, with D possibly matching TRBD1 (7 bases). This CDR3 is 14 amino acids long. The germline CDR1 and CDR2 sequences are MNHEY and SMNVEV (reference sequence). V shed 8 bases and J shed 7 bases, with 21 bases lying between them. CDR3 residues: CASGGGGGLGEQYF. CDR3 DNA sequence: TGTGCCAGCGGCGGTGGAGGGGGCCTTGGGGAGCAGTACTTC.

This clonotype was counted a few times. The J gene is TRBJ1-1, the V gene TRBV3-1, with D uncertain. The CDR3 consists of 14 residues. Germline loops: CDR1 LGHDT, CDR2 YNNKEL (reference sequence). V dropped 0 bases and J dropped 4 bases, with 9 bases sitting between them. The CDR3 bases are TGTGCCAGCAGCCAAGAAAGCCGGCCCACTGAAGCTTTCTTT. Translation gives CASSQESRPTEAFF.

CDR3 in amino acids: CASSPPGALGEQFF. Here the CDR3 DNA reads TGTGCCAGCAGCCCACCCGGAGCCTTGGGTGAGCAGTTCTTC. The chain combines TRBV5-4 with TRBJ2-1, with D uncertain. CDR1 is SGHNT and CDR2 is YYREEE in the germline V gene (reference sequence). CDR3 length: 14 amino acids. Trimming left V 4 bases short and J 9 bases short, with 17 bases between.